Presented here are 23 T cell receptor beta chains from one specimen sequenced in a study of cytomegalovirus exposure and HLA in healthy donors. This PCR relied on a set of 60 Vbeta primers and 13 Jbeta primers. Only in-frame clones appear in the TCRdb table, and some are missing; sequencing was by immunoSEQ multiplex PCR. The data show around 140,000 clones, 70% to 85% seen once. Sequencing used PBMCs. The origin of the receptors is a male donor in good health and CMV-seropositive.

V gene TRBV27 combines with J gene TRBJ1-1; 7 bases are shared with TRBD1. The CDR3 runs to 14 residues. CDR1 and CDR2 from the germline V gene are MNHEY and SMNVEV (reference sequence). Trimming cost V 2 bases and J 2 bases; bases outside gene matches: 2. The CDR3 coding sequence is TGTGCCAGCAGTTTACCAGGGGGAAACACTGAAGCTTTCTTT. Its translation is CASSLPGGNTEAFF.

The rearrangement links TRBV28 to TRBJ1-1, with D unclear. This CDR3 spans 11 amino acids. Germline CDR1 and CDR2: MDHEN and SYDVKM. Trimming pared 3 bases from V and 8 bases from J, leaving 7 bases between. CDR3 protein: CASSFNKEAFF. The CDR3 nucleotides are TGTGCCAGCAGTTTCAACAAGGAAGCTTTCTTT. The full variable domain, with the rest looked up from reference TRBV28 and TRBJ1-1, is DVKVTQSSRYLVKRTGEKVFLECVQDMDHENMFWYRQDPGLGLRLIYFSYDVKMKEKGDIPEGYSVSREKKERFSLILESASTNQTSMYLCASSFNKEAFFGQGTRLTVV.

The rearrangement joins TRBV15 to TRBJ2-2; 12 nucleotides agree with TRBD2. J was trimmed by 7 bases and V by 1 base; bases with no gene match: 10. CDR3 length: 18 residues. Germline CDR1 and CDR2: LNHNV and YYDKDF (reference sequence). The CDR3: CATSRVPGLAGPDGELFF. The CDR3 region has the DNA TGTGCCACCAGCAGAGTCCCGGGACTAGCGGGTCCGGACGGGGAGCTGTTTTTT.

The chain couples TRBV5-1 to TRBJ2-7, with TRBD2 identical over 12 bases. J lost 4 bases, V lost 5 bases, and 13 bases had no gene match. The CDR3 is 17 amino acids. Germline V gene sequence: CDR1 SGHRS, CDR2 YFSETQ. Here the CDR3 DNA reads TGCGCCAGCAGACGGGCCTCTAGCGGGGGGGCCGAGTACGAGCAGTACTTC. Translated, it gives CASRRASSGGAEYEQYF.

CDR3 bases: TGTGCCAGCAGCCAATTGGGACAGATGCCTTTTGGCTACACCTTC. This translates into CASSQLGQMPFGYTF. The chain couples TRBV14 to TRBJ1-2, with TRBD1 matching over 7 bases. CDR1 SGHDN and CDR2 FVKESK come from the germline V gene. J lost 7 bases, V lost 2 bases, and 10 bases had no gene match. The CDR3 is 15 amino acids.

The V call is TRBV7-6, the J call TRBJ1-4, with D hard to call. Germline CDR1 is SGHVS and CDR2 is FNYEAQ. The CDR3 is 15 residues long. Trimming took 4 bases from V and 3 from J, leaving 12 bases between them. The CDR3: CASSSLVGANEKLFF. The CDR3 region has the DNA TGTGCCAGCAGCTCCTTGGTCGGGGCTAATGAAAAACTGTTTTTT.

V is TRBV6-1 and J is TRBJ1-2, with D perhaps TRBD1 (5 bases). Germline V gene lookup returns CDR1 MNHNS and CDR2 SASEGT. Trimming removed 3 bases from V and 3 bases from J, with 14 bases in between. The CDR3 is 15 amino acids. The CDR3 region is CASSDLGGGDYGYTF. The DNA of the CDR3 is TGTGCCAGCAGTGACTTGGGCGGGGGGGACTATGGCTACACCTTC.

The rearrangement joins TRBV28 to TRBJ1-1; possibly TRBD1 for D (5 bases). V gave up 6 bases and J gave up 0 bases, with 5 bases separating them. Germline lookup yields CDR1 MDHEN and CDR2 SYDVKM. CDR3 length: 12 amino acids. Here the CDR3 DNA reads TGTGCCAGCAGCAGGGTGAACACTGAAGCTTTCTTT. Translating it yields CASSRVNTEAFF.

V is TRBV2 and J is TRBJ1-1; 7 bases map to TRBD1. Germline CDR1 is SNHLY and CDR2 is FYNNEI. The CDR3 covers 14 residues. With V trimmed by 6 bases and J by 4 bases, 8 bases remained unmatched. As DNA, the CDR3 is TGTGCCAGCAGGGCAGGGGGAGGCGGCACTGAAGCTTTCTTT. Amino acid sequence: CASRAGGGGTEAFF.

This sequence joins TRBV6-5 and TRBJ1-3; TRBD1 matches 7 bases. Germline values: CDR1 MNHEY, CDR2 SVGAGI. The CDR3 has 15 amino acids. V was clipped by 6 bases and J by 2 bases; unmatched bases: 7. The CDR3: CASRNTGVTGNTIYF. The CDR3 bases are TGTGCCAGCAGGAATACAGGGGTGACTGGAAACACCATATATTTT.

The chain recombines TRBV6-1 with TRBJ1-2; 9 positions match TRBD1. The CDR3 loop spans 17 amino acids. Germline lookup yields CDR1 MNHNS and CDR2 SASEGT. Trimming removed 0 bases from V and 4 bases from J; junction bases left unmatched: 9. The CDR3 loop reads CASSEAVTGGAGYGYTF. CDR3 bases: TGTGCCAGCAGTGAAGCCGTAACAGGGGGCGCTGGCTATGGCTACACCTTC.

The V call is TRBV7-6, the J call TRBJ2-5; D call uncertain. Trimming took off 5 bases at V and 1 base at J, with 8 bases between the two ends. Germline CDR1 and CDR2: SGHVS and FNYEAQ. The CDR3 totals 13 residues. CDR3 protein: CASSPGFQETQYF. CDR3 in DNA: TGTGCCAGCAGCCCCGGTTTCCAAGAGACCCAGTACTTC.

The rearrangement uses TRBV4-2 and TRBJ2-3, with TRBD1 matching over 9 bases. The CDR3 extends over 16 amino acids. The germline V gene encodes CDR1 LGHNA and CDR2 YNFKEQ. V shed 4 bases, J shed 4 bases, and the junction held 9 bases outside the gene matches. This CDR3 reads CASSRDRQGVSDTQYF. The CDR3 nucleotides are TGTGCCAGCAGCCGAGACAGACAGGGGGTGTCAGATACGCAGTATTTT.

V usage is TRBV5-4 and J usage is TRBJ1-1; D is uncertain. This CDR3 is built from 14 residues. Germline V lookup: CDR1 SGHNT, CDR2 YYREEE (reference sequence). V dropped 2 bases and J dropped 4 bases, with 12 bases sitting between them. The CDR3 coding sequence is TGTGCCAGCAGCTTACCCCTAGGTCCCACTGAAGCTTTCTTT. Translated: CASSLPLGPTEAFF.

The CDR3 DNA reads as TGTGCCAGCAGCGTAGTAGGAGTTTCGGGCAATGAGCAGTTCTTC. This gives the protein CASSVVGVSGNEQFF. The chain has TRBV9 and TRBJ2-1; D unresolved. Germline V gene sequence: CDR1 SGDLS, CDR2 YYNGEE. The V end was cut by 0 bases, the J end by 6 bases, with 13 bases between. This CDR3 contains 15 residues.

J is TRBJ2-2 and V is TRBV4-2, with a weak D call TRBD2 (6 bases). V lost 1 base and J lost 0, with 15 bases in between. The germline gives CDR1 LGHNA, CDR2 YNFKEQ. CDR3 length equals 18 residues. This CDR3 reads CASSQGTSRRANTGELFF. The CDR3 DNA reads as TGTGCCAGCAGCCAAGGGACCTCTAGGAGGGCGAACACCGGGGAGCTGTTTTTT.

This rearrangement joins TRBV29-1 to TRBJ1-1; D may be TRBD1 (5 bases). CDR1 is SQVTM, CDR2 ANQGSEA, per germline. The V end was cut by 4 bases, the J end by 4 bases, with 10 bases between. The CDR3 totals 12 residues. The CDR3 region has the DNA TGCAGCGTTGGATCGGGGGGCACTGAAGCTTTCTTT. As protein: CSVGSGGTEAFF.

The chain links TRBV5-1 to TRBJ2-7, with D tentatively TRBD1 (6 bases). CDR1 is SGHRS and CDR2 is YFSETQ in the germline V gene. The V end was cut by 0 bases, the J end by 7 bases, with 17 bases between. This CDR3 is built from 15 residues. CDR3 sequence (DNA): TGCGCCAGCAGCTTGGCCAGGGGTTCCCCGGGGGAGCAGTACTTC. This encodes CASSLARGSPGEQYF.

J is TRBJ1-1 and V is TRBV7-2; 7 bases align to TRBD1. This CDR3 contains 15 residues. Per germline, CDR1 SGHTA and CDR2 FQGNSA. Losses at the gene ends were 3 bases for V and 0 bases for J; bases not matched to a gene: 4. The CDR3 here is CASSFQGVMNTEAFF. In DNA, the CDR3 is TGTGCCAGCAGCTTTCAGGGGGTGATGAACACTGAAGCTTTCTTT.

Written as DNA, the CDR3 is TGTGCCAGCTCACCTGTGAGACACTTCCAAGAGACCCAGTACTTC. This codes for CASSPVRHFQETQYF. This chain uses TRBV18 with TRBJ2-5, with D uncertain. Per the germline V gene, CDR1 is KGHSH and CDR2 is LQKENI. V was shortened by 3 bases and J by 1 base, with 12 bases between the two germline ends. The CDR3 extends over 15 amino acids. The complete variable domain, with remaining parts taken from reference TRBV18 and TRBJ2-5, reads NAGVMQNPRHLVRRRGQEARLRCSPMKGHSHVYWYRQLPEEGLKFMVYLQKENIIDESGMPKERFSAEFPKEGPSILRIQQVVRGDSAAYFCASSPVRHFQETQYFGPGTRLLVL.

The chain couples TRBV6-5 to TRBJ2-1; 9 bases map to TRBD2. There are 15 residues in the CDR3. The V segment lost 4 bases and the J segment 5 bases; nucleotides outside the gene matches: 6. Per the germline V gene, CDR1 is MNHEY and CDR2 is SVGAGI. The CDR3 reads CASSWGLAGNNEQFF. CDR3 sequence (DNA): TGTGCCAGCAGTTGGGGTCTAGCGGGGAACAATGAGCAGTTCTTC.

This chain uses TRBV7-2 with TRBJ2-7, with 8 bases identical to TRBD1. V lost 5 bases and J lost 4; bases outside the gene matches: 10. Germline CDR1 and CDR2: SGHTA and FQGNSA. CDR3 length: 15 residues. The CDR3 reads CASSQSRDRLYEQYF. The CDR3 nucleotides read TGTGCCAGCAGCCAATCCCGGGACAGGTTGTACGAGCAGTACTTC.

The gene calls are TRBV14 and TRBJ2-7; a weak D match, TRBD1 (6 bases). CDR1 is SGHDN, CDR2 FVKESK, per germline. V dropped 4 bases and J dropped 0 bases, with 7 bases sitting between them. The CDR3 is 13 residues long. CDR3 sequence (DNA): TGTGCCAGCAGCCGGGACACCTCCTACGAGCAGTACTTC. Translated, it gives CASSRDTSYEQYF.